Below are 12 T cell receptor beta chains sequenced from a single sample in a study of Ad26.COV2.S vaccination and SARS-CoV-2 variants. Treatment denoted: about 20 received Ad26.COV2.S at low or high dose, single or two shots; roughly 5 received placebo; per-sample allocation not given. After the first vaccine or placebo injection, samples were drawn on day 63. Sequencing used immunoSEQ multiplex PCR; TCRdb keeps in-frame clones, though not all of them. The data hold 360,000 or so clones, with around 89% observed a single time. The sample in question was peripheral blood, obtained in a trial of Ad26.COV2.S vaccine versus placebo. Source of these receptors: a person aged 18-65 years who received the Ad26.COV2.S COVID-19 vaccine or a placebo.

The chain joins TRBV7-8 to TRBJ1-2, with D possibly matching TRBD1 (5 bases). Germline CDR1 is SGHVS and CDR2 is FQNEAQ. The CDR3 runs 14 residues. V lost 3 bases to trimming and J lost 6 bases, with 14 bases between them. The CDR3 nucleotides read TGTGCCAGCAGCTTGGGTCAGGGATCGGATGGCTACACCTTC. This codes for CASSLGQGSDGYTF.

This sequence joins TRBV4-2 and TRBJ2-5; maybe TRBD2 (5 bases). V gave up 0 bases and J gave up 5 bases, with 10 bases separating them. The germline CDR1 and CDR2 sequences are LGHNA and YNFKEQ. The CDR3 has 14 residues. CDR3 in DNA: TGTGCCAGCAGCCAAGATGCGGGTTCGGAGACCCAGTACTTC. Protein product: CASSQDAGSETQYF.

The chain joins TRBV10-3 to TRBJ1-2; 9 bases match TRBD1. Germline CDR1 ENHRY, CDR2 SYGVKD. V was pared by 6 bases and J by 5 bases, with 7 bases of the junction left unmatched. The CDR3 has 14 amino acids. The DNA of the CDR3 is TGTGCCATCAGAGTACAGGGGGCAGAGTATGGCTACACCTTC. Protein: CAIRVQGAEYGYTF.

V and J are TRBV29-1 and TRBJ2-1; 7 bases fit TRBD2. CDR1 and CDR2 from the germline V gene are SQVTM and ANQGSEA. The CDR3 sequence is 14 residues long. The trim removed 3 bases at V and 8 bases at J, leaving 10 bases unmatched. CDR3 in DNA: TGCAGCGTTGAGCCGGCGGGAGTTGGCGATGAGCAGTTCTTC. Translating gives CSVEPAGVGDEQFF.

The rearrangement uses TRBV11-1 and TRBJ2-1; 14 bases agree with TRBD2. CDR3 length: 16 amino acids. Germline CDR1 and CDR2: SGHAT and FQDESV (reference sequence). V was pared by 5 bases and J by 4 bases, with 4 bases of the junction left unmatched. The CDR3 region has the DNA TGTGCCAGCAGCACCTGGACTAGCGGGAGGTACAATGAGCAGTTCTTC. This encodes CASSTWTSGRYNEQFF.

CDR3 sequence (DNA): TGTGCCAGTAGTCTTAGCGTCAGCTCCTACGAGCAGTACTTC. Translating it yields CASSLSVSSYEQYF. The J gene is TRBJ2-7, the V gene TRBV19; TRBD2 is a possible D gene (5 bases). The CDR3 is 14 amino acids. In germline, CDR1 is LNHDA, CDR2 SQIVND (reference sequence). Deletions cut 5 bases from V and 0 bases from J, with 11 bases between.

The chain carries TRBV6-5 and TRBJ1-5, with a tentative D call TRBD1 (6 bases). Trimming stripped 6 bases from V and 1 base from J, with 13 bases between. CDR1 and CDR2 (germline): MNHEY, SVGAGI. CDR3 length: 15 residues. This CDR3 reads CASSPGTKSNQPQHF. The CDR3 bases are TGTGCCAGCAGCCCCGGGACAAAAAGCAATCAGCCCCAGCATTTT.

The chain uses TRBV29-1 and TRBJ2-3; TRBD2 might be the D (5 bases). The V gene lost 8 bases and the J gene lost 5 bases, with 11 bases spanning the gap. From germline, CDR1 is SQVTM and CDR2 ANQGSEA. This CDR3 has 11 residues. The CDR3 sequence is CSQLRGDTQYF. The CDR3 coding sequence is TGCAGCCAACTACGGGGAGATACGCAGTATTTT.

J is TRBJ1-2 and V is TRBV3-1 (or the pseudogene TRBV3-2); D is uncertain. The CDR3 sequence is 11 residues long. The V end lost 6 bases, the J end lost 6 bases, and 8 bases lay between the germline ends. CDR1 is LGHDT and CDR2 is YNNKEL in the germline V gene (reference sequence). The CDR3 loop is CASSRRHGYTF. CDR3 nucleotide sequence: TGTGCCAGCAGTCGAAGACATGGCTACACCTTC.

The CDR3 protein is CASMGPQETQYF. The CDR3 DNA is TGTGCCAGCATGGGACCACAAGAGACCCAGTACTTC. The chain employs TRBV2 and TRBJ2-5, with D possibly being TRBD1 or TRBD2 (5 bases each). Per germline, CDR1 SNHLY and CDR2 FYNNEI. V was clipped by 7 bases and J by 2 bases, with 8 bases between them. This CDR3 has 12 residues.

Remarks on this clone: The sample contains more than one DNA sequence encoding this CDR3. The chain employs TRBV6-5 and TRBJ1-1, with 7 positions matching TRBD1. V shed 2 bases and J 5 bases; nucleotides not matched to a gene: 8. This CDR3 region has 15 residues. The germline V gene encodes CDR1 MNHEY and CDR2 SVGAGI. The CDR3 coding sequence is TGTGCCAGCAGTTACGGAAGGACAGGAGGGACTGAAGCTTTCTTT. It codes for CASSYGRTGGTEAFF.

The CDR3 sequence is CASSLSTQGADGYTF. The CDR3 coding sequence is TGTGCCAGCAGTTTATCCACTCAGGGGGCAGATGGCTACACCTTC. The chain couples TRBV27 to TRBJ1-2; TRBD1 matches at 8 bases. Germline assignment: CDR1 MNHEY and CDR2 SMNVEV (reference sequence). V dropped 0 bases and J dropped 6; count of bases not matched to a gene: 6. This CDR3 spans 15 amino acids.